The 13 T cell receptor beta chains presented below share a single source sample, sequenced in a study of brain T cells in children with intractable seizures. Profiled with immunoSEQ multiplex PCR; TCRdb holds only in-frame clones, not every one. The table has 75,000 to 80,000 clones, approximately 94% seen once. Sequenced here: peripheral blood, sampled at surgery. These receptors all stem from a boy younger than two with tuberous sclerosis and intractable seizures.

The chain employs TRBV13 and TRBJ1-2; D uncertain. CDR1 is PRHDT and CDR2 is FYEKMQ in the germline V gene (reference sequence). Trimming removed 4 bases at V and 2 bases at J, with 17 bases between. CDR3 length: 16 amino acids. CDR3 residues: CASSSEDGKDNYGYTF. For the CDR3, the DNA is TGTGCCAGCAGCTCCGAGGACGGGAAGGACAACTATGGCTACACCTTC.

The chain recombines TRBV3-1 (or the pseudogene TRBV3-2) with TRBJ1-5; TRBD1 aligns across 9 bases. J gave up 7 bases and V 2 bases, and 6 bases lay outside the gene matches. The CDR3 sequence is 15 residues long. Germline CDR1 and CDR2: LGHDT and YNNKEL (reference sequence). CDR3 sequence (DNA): TGTGCCAGCAGCCAACTGGGACAGGGTGGACAGCCCCAGCATTTT. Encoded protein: CASSQLGQGGQPQHF.

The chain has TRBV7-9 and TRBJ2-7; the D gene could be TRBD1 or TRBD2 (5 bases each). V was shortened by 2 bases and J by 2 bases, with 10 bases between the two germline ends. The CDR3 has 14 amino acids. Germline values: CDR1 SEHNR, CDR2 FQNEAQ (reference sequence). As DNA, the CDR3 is TGTGCCAGCAGCTTAATGGGACCAACCTACGAGCAGTACTTC. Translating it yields CASSLMGPTYEQYF.

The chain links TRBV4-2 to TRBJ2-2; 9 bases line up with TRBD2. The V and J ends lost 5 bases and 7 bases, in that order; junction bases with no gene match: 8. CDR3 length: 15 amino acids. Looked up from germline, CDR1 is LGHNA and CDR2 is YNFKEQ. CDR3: CASSIAGESSGELFF. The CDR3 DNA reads TGTGCCAGCAGCATAGCGGGAGAATCGAGCGGGGAGCTGTTTTTT.

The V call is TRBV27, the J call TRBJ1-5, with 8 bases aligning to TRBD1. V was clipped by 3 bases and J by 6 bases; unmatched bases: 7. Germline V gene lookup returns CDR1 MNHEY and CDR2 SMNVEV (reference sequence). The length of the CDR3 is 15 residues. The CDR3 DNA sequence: TGTGCCAGCAGTTTCGGACAGGGTACAGGTCAGCCCCAGCATTTT. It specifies CASSFGQGTGQPQHF.

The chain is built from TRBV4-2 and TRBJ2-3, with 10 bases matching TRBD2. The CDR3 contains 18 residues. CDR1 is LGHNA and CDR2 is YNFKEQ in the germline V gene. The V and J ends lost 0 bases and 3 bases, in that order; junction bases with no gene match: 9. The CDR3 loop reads CASSQDYEREGLTDTQYF. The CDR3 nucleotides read TGTGCCAGCAGCCAAGATTATGAGCGGGAGGGGCTGACAGATACGCAGTATTTT.

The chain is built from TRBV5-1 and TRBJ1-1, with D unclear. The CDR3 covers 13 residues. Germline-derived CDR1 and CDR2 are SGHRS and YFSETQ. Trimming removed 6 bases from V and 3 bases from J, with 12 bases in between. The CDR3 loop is CASMDGEYTEAFF. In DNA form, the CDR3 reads TGCGCCAGCATGGATGGGGAATACACTGAAGCTTTCTTT.

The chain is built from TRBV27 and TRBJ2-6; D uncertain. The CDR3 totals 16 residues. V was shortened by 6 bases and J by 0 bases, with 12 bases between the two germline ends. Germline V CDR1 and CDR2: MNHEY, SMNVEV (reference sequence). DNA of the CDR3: TGTGCCAGCAGCCCAAGGTCCATCTCTGGGGCCAACGTCCTGACTTTC. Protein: CASSPRSISGANVLTF.

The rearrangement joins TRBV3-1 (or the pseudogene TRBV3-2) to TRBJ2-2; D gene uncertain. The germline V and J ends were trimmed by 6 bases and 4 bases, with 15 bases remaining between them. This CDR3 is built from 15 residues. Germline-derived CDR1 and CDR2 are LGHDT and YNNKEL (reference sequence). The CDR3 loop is CASSHSTRSTGELFF. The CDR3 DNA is TGTGCCAGCAGTCACTCAACCAGGAGCACCGGGGAGCTGTTTTTT.

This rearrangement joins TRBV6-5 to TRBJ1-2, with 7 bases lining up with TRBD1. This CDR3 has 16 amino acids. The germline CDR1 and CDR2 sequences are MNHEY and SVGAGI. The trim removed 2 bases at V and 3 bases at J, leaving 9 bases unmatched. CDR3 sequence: CASSYEGAKGYYGYTF. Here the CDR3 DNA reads TGTGCCAGCAGTTACGAGGGGGCGAAGGGATACTATGGCTACACCTTC.

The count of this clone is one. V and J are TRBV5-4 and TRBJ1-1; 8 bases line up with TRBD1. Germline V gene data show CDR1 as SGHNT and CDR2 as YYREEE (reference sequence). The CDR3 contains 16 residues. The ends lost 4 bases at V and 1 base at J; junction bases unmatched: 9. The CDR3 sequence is CASSIGQGGGNTEAFF. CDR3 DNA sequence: TGTGCCAGCAGCATAGGACAGGGAGGTGGGAACACTGAAGCTTTCTTT.

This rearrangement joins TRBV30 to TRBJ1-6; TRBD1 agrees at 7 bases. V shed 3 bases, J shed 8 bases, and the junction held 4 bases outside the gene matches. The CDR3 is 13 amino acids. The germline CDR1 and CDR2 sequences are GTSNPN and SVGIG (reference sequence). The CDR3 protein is CAWSRDRDSPLHF. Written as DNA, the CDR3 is TGTGCCTGGAGCAGGGACAGAGATTCACCCCTCCACTTT.

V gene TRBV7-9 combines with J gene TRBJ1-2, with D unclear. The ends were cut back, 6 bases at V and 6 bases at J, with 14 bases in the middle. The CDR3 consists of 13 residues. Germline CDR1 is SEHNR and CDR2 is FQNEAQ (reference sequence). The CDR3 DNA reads TGTGCCAGCAGTCGTGTCGGGTCAAATGGCTACACCTTC. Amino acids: CASSRVGSNGYTF.